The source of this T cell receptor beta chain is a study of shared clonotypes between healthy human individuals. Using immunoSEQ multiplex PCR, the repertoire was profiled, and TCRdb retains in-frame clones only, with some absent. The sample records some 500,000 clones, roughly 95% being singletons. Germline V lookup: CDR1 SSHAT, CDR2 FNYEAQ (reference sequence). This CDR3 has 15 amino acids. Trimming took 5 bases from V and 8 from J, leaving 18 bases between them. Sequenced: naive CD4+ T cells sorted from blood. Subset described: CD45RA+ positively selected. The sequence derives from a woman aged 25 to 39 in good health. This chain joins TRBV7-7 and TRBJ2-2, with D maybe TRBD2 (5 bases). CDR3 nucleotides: TGTGCCAGCAGCAACCAACCATCATCGGGAGGGGAGCTGTTTTTT. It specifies CASSNQPSSGGELFF. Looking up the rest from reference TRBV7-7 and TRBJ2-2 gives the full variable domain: GAGVSQSPRYKVTKRGQDVTLRCDPISSHATLYWYQQALGQGPEFLTYFNYEAQPDKSGLPSDRFSAERPEGSISTLTIQRTEQRDSAMYRCASSNQPSSGGELFFGEGSRLTVL.